A selection of T cell receptor beta chains follows, all from one sample in a study of tumor T cells in aggressive B-cell lymphoma. Only in-frame clones appear in the TCRdb table, and some are missing; sequencing was by immunoSEQ multiplex PCR. The sample includes about 3,600 clones, approximately 90% of them seen just once. The specimen was tumor tissue. The receptors were gathered from an adult with diffuse large B cell lymphoma. CDR3s include the opening cysteine and the closing phenylalanine or tryptophan. The D gene is left open where the match is weak.

DNA: TGTGCCAGCAGCTTAAATGAGGGCACTGAAGCTTTCTTT
CDR3: CASSLNEGTEAFF
V: TRBV7-7
D: -
J: TRBJ1-1

DNA: TGCGCCAGCAGCCAAGTATTGGTAGCGGGGGGCACAGATACACAGTATTTT
CDR3: CASSQVLVAGGTDTQYF
V: TRBV4-3
D: TRBD2
J: TRBJ2-3

DNA: TGTGCCAGCTCACCAACCGGGACTTACTATGGCTACACCTTC
CDR3: CASSPTGTYYGYTF
V: TRBV18
D: -
J: TRBJ1-2

DNA: TGTGCCAGCCGTTTCTTCTCCACTCCCCAGGGGTCCTCCAACAGGCTTAATTTGAACACTGAAGCTTTCTTT
CDR3: CASRFFSTPQGSSNRLNLNTEAFF
V: TRBV28
D: -
J: TRBJ1-1

DNA: TGTGCCAGCAGCGAGACGACAGGTTATAATGAAAAACTGTTTTTT
CDR3: CASSETTGYNEKLFF
V: TRBV9
D: -
J: TRBJ1-4

DNA: TGTGCCAGCAGCTTCTGGGCAGAAACGCAGTATTTT
CDR3: CASSFWAETQYF
V: TRBV5-8
D: -
J: TRBJ2-3

DNA: TGTGCCAGCAGCTGGGGACAGGGGGGTTTCTCGGATGGCTACACCTTC
CDR3: CASSWGQGGFSDGYTF
V: TRBV13
D: TRBD1
J: TRBJ1-2

DNA: TGTGCCTGGACGCAGAACTCTGGAAACACCATATATTTT
CDR3: CAWTQNSGNTIYF
V: TRBV30
D: -
J: TRBJ1-3

DNA: TGTGCCAGCAGCTTTTTGGACAGCAACACTGAAGCTTTCTTT
CDR3: CASSFLDSNTEAFF
V: TRBV7-2
D: -
J: TRBJ1-1

DNA: TGCGCCAGCAGCCAGACAGGAACCCATTCACCCCTCCACTTT
CDR3: CASSQTGTHSPLHF
V: TRBV4-3
D: -
J: TRBJ1-6